This TCR beta chain was retrieved from a study of T cell changes during pregnancy in multiple sclerosis. CDR1 and CDR2 (germline): SGHNT, YYREEE (reference sequence). V was pared by 0 bases and J by 2 bases, with 13 bases of the junction left unmatched. The CDR3 consists of 18 residues. Data came from immunoSEQ multiplex PCR; TCRdb stores just in-frame clones and leaves some out. The table has 34,000 or so clones, about 90% seen once. This clonotype originated in a female donor with multiple sclerosis, enrolled in a pregnancy study. This material consisted of CD8+ T cells from peripheral blood mononuclear cells, taken after pregnancy. V and J are TRBV5-4 and TRBJ2-7; 8 bases match TRBD1. CDR3 sequence reads: CASSLGGSRDRWPYEQYF. The DNA of the CDR3 is TGTGCCAGCAGCTTGGGAGGGTCGAGGGACAGGTGGCCCTACGAGCAGTACTTC.